A selection of T cell receptor beta chains follows, all from one sample in a study of beta chain features in type 1 diabetes. Clones were read by immunoSEQ multiplex PCR, and TCRdb kept only the in-frame ones, dropping some. The data contain around 45,000 clones, 35% to 55% of them seen just once; the ten biggest clones take up around 0.13%. The sequencing input was stem cell memory CD4+ T cells from blood. The receptors were sampled from a man under 40 with type 1 diabetes. CDR3s include the opening cysteine and the closing phenylalanine or tryptophan. A D gene is named only where the DNA matches it firmly. Clone size is stated in some rows and not others, as once, few, many or a class when expanded.

j_call clone_size d_call v_call cdr3_nt cdr3_aa
TRBJ2-7 NA NA TRBV6-5 TGTGCCAGCAGATACACGGCACAGCGGTTGGACGAGCAGTACTTC CASRYTAQRLDEQYF
TRBJ1-1 few NA TRBV5-1 TGCGCCAGCAGCTTGGCGGGGGGAGGATGGACTGAAGCTTTCTTT CASSLAGGGWTEAFF
TRBJ2-5 NA NA TRBV27 TGTGCCAGCAGTTTAAGAGCCCTCCGCCGCGAGACCCAGTACTTC CASSLRALRRETQYF
TRBJ2-7 NA TRBD2 TRBV5-1 TGCGCCAGCTATAGCGGGAGGAGCGACGAGCAGTACTTC CASYSGRSDEQYF
TRBJ2-1 few TRBD2 TRBV7-8 TGTGCCAGCAGCCTGGGGGGAGCGGGAGGGCTTGATGAGCAGTTCTTC CASSLGGAGGLDEQFF
TRBJ2-5 NA TRBD2 TRBV29-1 TGCAGCGTTGAAGGGGGACTAGCGGGAGTCAGAAAGACCCAGTACTTC CSVEGGLAGVRKTQYF
TRBJ2-3 NA TRBD1 TRBV7-2 TGTGCCAGCAGCCGGGACAGCCGCACAGATACGCAGTATTTT CASSRDSRTDTQYF
TRBJ2-7 NA NA TRBV7-2 TGTGCCAGCAGCTTTGGCAGGGTAACCTACGAGCAGTACTTC CASSFGRVTYEQYF
TRBJ2-6 NA NA TRBV5-1 TGCGCCAGCAGCTTGGACAGGGCTGGGGCCAACGTCCTGACTTTC CASSLDRAGANVLTF
TRBJ2-7 NA NA TRBV14 TGTGCCAGCAGCCAAGATTACTACGAGCAGTACTTC CASSQDYYEQYF
TRBJ2-1 few NA TRBV7-8 TGTGCCAGCAGCTTAGTGGCTAGCACGTCCTACAATGAGCAGTTCTTC CASSLVASTSYNEQFF
TRBJ2-5 few TRBD2 TRBV28 TGTGCCAGCAGTTGGGGGGGAGAGACCCAGTACTTC CASSWGGETQYF
TRBJ2-7 NA TRBD1 TRBV6-5 TGTGCCAGCAGATTTACTATAGGGACAGGCTACGAGCAGTACTTC CASRFTIGTGYEQYF
TRBJ1-2 few NA TRBV6-1 TGTGCCAGCAGTCCTTTAAGGGCCCGGAGGATCTACACCTTC CASSPLRARRIYTF
TRBJ2-2 NA NA TRBV7-9 TGTGCCAGCAGTCTGAGGGTCCCCGGGGAGCTGTTTTTT CASSLRVPGELFF
TRBJ2-1 few TRBD2 TRBV9 TGTGCCAGCAGCGTAGCGGAGGGGACTAGCGAATACTCCTACAATGAGCAGTTCTTC CASSVAEGTSEYSYNEQFF
TRBJ2-7 few NA TRBV18 TGTGCCAGCTCACCAATAAGCGGGTCTTCCTACGAGCAGTACTTC CASSPISGSSYEQYF